This entry concerns a single TCR beta chain. The sample comes from a study of blood T cell repertoires in COVID-19. Study-wide background: PBMCs, B-cell-depleted T cells, or T cells provided the cDNA or gDNA that made up the material.

Generated by immunoSEQ multiplex PCR, the TCRdb table keeps only in-frame clones and is missing some. The sample consists of about 47,000 clones, about 89% of them appearing once. The sample taken for sequencing was peripheral blood. This receptor was taken from a man between 65 and 85 years old with active COVID-19.

CDR3 DNA sequence: TGTGCCTGGAGATATCACCCGATGGAGACAGGGGGCCTCAAGGGAACCCTCCACTTT. This codes for CAWRYHPMETGGLKGTLHF. The chain has TRBV30 and TRBJ1-6, with 10 bases identical to TRBD1. V shed 3 bases and J 14 bases; nucleotides not matched to a gene: 25. The CDR3 totals 19 residues. The germline V gene encodes CDR1 GTSNPN and CDR2 SVGIG (reference sequence).